This TCR beta chain was identified in a study of CD8 T cells in Susac syndrome. General study findings and limits: As the study acknowledged, the number of individuals in its TCR sequencing and HLA analysis was relatively small.

This clonotype was seen just once. The antigen is not known. With random hexamers, roughly 0.45 to 1 ug RNA was reverse transcribed. TCRdb independently ran MiXCR on the immunoSEQ multiplex PCR reads; one entry per CDR3 protein. The sample includes roughly 140,000 distinct CDR3 sequences, about 95% of them seen just once. The CDR3 contains 15 residues. Germline values: CDR1 SGDLS, CDR2 YYNGEE. The V and J ends lost 3 bases and 4 bases, in that order; junction bases with no gene match: 4. CD8+ and CD4+ T cells from blood underwent TCR beta sequencing, which was carried out in a high-throughput format. Patients with stable or active relapsing-remitting disease, all of them treatment-naive, made up the multiple sclerosis controls. Negative isolation was used for CD8+ and CD4+ T cells and FACS enrichment for TEMRA cells.

Sequenced sample: CD8+ T cells from PBMCs. This sequence joins TRBV9 and TRBJ1-1; 12 nucleotides agree with TRBD1. The TCR comes from a human donor with multiple sclerosis. The CDR3 bases are TGTGCCAGCAGCGCGGGGACAGGGGGCCCCACTGAAGCTTTCTTT. It codes for CASSAGTGGPTEAFF.